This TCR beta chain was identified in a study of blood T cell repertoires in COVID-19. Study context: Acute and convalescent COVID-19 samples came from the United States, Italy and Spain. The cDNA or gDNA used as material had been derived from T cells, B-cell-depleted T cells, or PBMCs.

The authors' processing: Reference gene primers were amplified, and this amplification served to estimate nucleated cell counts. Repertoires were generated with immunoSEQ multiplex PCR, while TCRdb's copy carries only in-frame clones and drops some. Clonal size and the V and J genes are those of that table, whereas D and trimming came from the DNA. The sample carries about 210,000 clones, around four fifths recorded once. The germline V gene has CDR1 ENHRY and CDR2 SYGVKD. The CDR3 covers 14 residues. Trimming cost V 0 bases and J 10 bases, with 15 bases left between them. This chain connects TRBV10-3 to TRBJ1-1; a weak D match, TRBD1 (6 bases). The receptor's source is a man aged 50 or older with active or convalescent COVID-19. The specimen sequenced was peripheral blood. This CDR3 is CAISESGQGSSAFF. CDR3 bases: TGTGCCATCAGTGAGTCAGGGCAGGGGTCCTCAGCTTTCTTT.